This entry describes one TCR beta chain. Its antigen is undetermined. This sample's treatment: roughly 20 received Ad26.COV2.S at low or high dose, single or two shots; 5 received placebo; per-sample allocation not given. The study sampled participants on day 63 after the first vaccine or placebo injection. Germline trimming cut 10 bases from V and 2 bases from J; bases unmatched to any gene: 7. The CDR3 consists of 14 residues. CDR1 and CDR2 (germline): ENHRY, SYGVKD. This record comes from a study of Ad26.COV2.S vaccination and SARS-CoV-2 variants. At the level of the study: Dosing was one shot or two shots 56 days apart. Notes on the study in general: Substantial post-vaccination breadth of spike-specific CD8+ and CD4+ T cell responses was reported.

TCRdb's table, derived via immunoSEQ multiplex PCR, lists solely in-frame clones and lacks some. The sample lists hundreds of thousands of clones, approximately 84% seen once, with approximately 3.5% in the top ten. V gene TRBV10-3 combines with J gene TRBJ2-3, with 9 bases that match TRBD1. The receptor was derived from a person between 18 and 59 years old who received the Ad26.COV2.S COVID-19 vaccine or a placebo. The sample in question was peripheral blood, obtained in a trial of Ad26.COV2.S vaccine versus placebo. CDR3 nucleotide sequence: TGTGCCAATCAGGGGACAGGGATCACAGATACGCAGTATTTT. It is translated as CANQGTGITDTQYF.